The 7 T cell receptor beta chains presented below share a single source sample, sequenced in a study of sequential checkpoint blockade in melanoma. As for treatment: randomized to nivolumab then ipilimumab (arm A) or the reverse (arm B). The method was immunoSEQ multiplex PCR; TCRdb's version includes in-frame clones alone and lacks a portion of them. The sample includes roughly 3,500 clones, roughly 23% of them seen just once. The source was tumor tissue (inferred from file names), collected from a patient given nivolumab and ipilimumab in sequence. The receptors were sampled from a human donor with melanoma.

V and J are TRBV28 and TRBJ2-2; weak D call: TRBD2 (5 bases). Trimming removed 10 bases at V and 1 base at J, with 10 bases between. This CDR3 spans 13 amino acids. Germline CDR1 MDHEN, CDR2 SYDVKM. This chain's CDR3 is CAITRENTGELFF. For the CDR3, the DNA is TGTGCCATCACACGGGAGAACACCGGGGAGCTGTTTTTT.

This clone was found a few times. The chain carries TRBV30 and TRBJ1-5; possibly TRBD1 for D (6 bases). Trimming took off 3 bases at V and 2 bases at J, with 17 bases between the two ends. The CDR3 covers 16 residues. Looked up from germline, CDR1 is GTSNPN and CDR2 is SVGIG (reference sequence). CDR3 DNA sequence: TGTGCCTGGAGGAAAAAACAGGGCGGGGGCAATCAGCCCCAGCATTTT. As protein: CAWRKKQGGGNQPQHF. Filled out from reference TRBV30 and TRBJ1-5, the complete variable domain reads SQTIHQWPATLVQPVGSPLSLECTVEGTSNPNLYWYRQAAGRGLQLLFYSVGIGQISSEVPQNLSASRPQDRQFILSSKKLLLSDSGFYLCAWRKKQGGGNQPQHFGDGTRLSIL.

By share of the sample, this clone is medium-sized. V gene TRBV11-3 combines with J gene TRBJ2-1; 8 bases align to TRBD2. J gave up 7 bases and V 2 bases, and 10 bases lay outside the gene matches. The CDR3 length is 16 residues. Germline V gene sequence: CDR1 SGHNT, CDR2 YENEEA. CDR3 sequence (DNA): TGTGCCAGCAGCTTACAGTCAGCGGGAGTCTGGAATGAGCAGTTCTTC. Translation: CASSLQSAGVWNEQFF.

The genes are TRBV6-8 and TRBJ1-1; 8 positions agree with TRBD1. Germline loops: CDR1 MNHGY, CDR2 SAAAGT. J gave up 1 base and V 4 bases, and 11 bases lay outside the gene matches. This CDR3 is 17 amino acids long. CDR3 DNA sequence: TGTGCCAGCAGTTTTTCCACCCCACAGGGGGAGAACACTGAAGCTTTCTTT. It specifies CASSFSTPQGENTEAFF.

This clone was counted a few times. The rearrangement joins TRBV6-8 to TRBJ1-1, with D maybe TRBD1 (5 bases). The germline V and J ends were trimmed by 4 bases and 6 bases, with 15 bases remaining between them. The germline CDR1 and CDR2 sequences are MNHGY and SAAAGT. CDR3 size: 14 residues. CDR3 DNA: TGTGCCAGCAGTTTTGGAGGGGCCAGCGCTGAAGCTTTCTTT. As protein: CASSFGGASAEAFF.

This clone showed up many times. CDR3 loop: CASSPREGKNTGELFF. In DNA form, the CDR3 reads TGTGCCAGCAGCCCCCGGGAGGGGAAGAACACCGGGGAGCTGTTTTTT. This chain links TRBV11-3 with TRBJ2-2, with 8 bases matching TRBD2. Germline CDR1 SGHNT, CDR2 YENEEA. The V and J ends lost 5 bases and 1 base, in that order; junction bases with no gene match: 6. The length of the CDR3 is 16 residues. The full variable domain, with the rest looked up from reference TRBV11-3 and TRBJ2-2, is EAGVVQSPRYKIIEKKQPVAFWCNPISGHNTLYWYLQNLGQGPELLIRYENEEAVDDSQLPKDRFSAERLKGVDSTLKIQPAELGDSAVYLCASSPREGKNTGELFFGEGSRLTVL.

The rearrangement links TRBV12-5 to TRBJ1-1; D gene uncertain. Germline V gene lookup returns CDR1 LGHNT and CDR2 FRNRAP. The length of the CDR3 is 12 residues. CDR3 DNA sequence: TGTGCCAGCCGCTACGGAAACACTGAAGCTTTCTTT. It specifies CASRYGNTEAFF.